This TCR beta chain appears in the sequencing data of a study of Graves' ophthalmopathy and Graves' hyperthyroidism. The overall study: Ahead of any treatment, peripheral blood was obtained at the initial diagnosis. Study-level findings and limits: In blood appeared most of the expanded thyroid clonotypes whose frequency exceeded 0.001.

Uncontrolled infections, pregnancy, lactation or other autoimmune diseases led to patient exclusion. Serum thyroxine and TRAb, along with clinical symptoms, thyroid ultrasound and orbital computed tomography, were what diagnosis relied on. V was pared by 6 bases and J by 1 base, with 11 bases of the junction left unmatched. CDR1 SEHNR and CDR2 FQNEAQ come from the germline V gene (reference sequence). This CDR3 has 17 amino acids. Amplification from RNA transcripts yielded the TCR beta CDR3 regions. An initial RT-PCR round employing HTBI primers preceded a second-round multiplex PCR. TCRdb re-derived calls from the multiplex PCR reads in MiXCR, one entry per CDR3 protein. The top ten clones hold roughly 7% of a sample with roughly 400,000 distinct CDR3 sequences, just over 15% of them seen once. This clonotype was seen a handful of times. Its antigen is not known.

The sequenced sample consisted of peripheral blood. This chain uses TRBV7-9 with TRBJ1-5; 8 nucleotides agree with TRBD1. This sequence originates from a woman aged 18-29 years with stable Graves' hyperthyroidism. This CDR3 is CASSIYYRGTSNQPQHF. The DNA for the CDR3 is TGTGCCAGCAGTATCTATTACAGGGGGACCAGCAATCAGCCCCAGCATTTT.